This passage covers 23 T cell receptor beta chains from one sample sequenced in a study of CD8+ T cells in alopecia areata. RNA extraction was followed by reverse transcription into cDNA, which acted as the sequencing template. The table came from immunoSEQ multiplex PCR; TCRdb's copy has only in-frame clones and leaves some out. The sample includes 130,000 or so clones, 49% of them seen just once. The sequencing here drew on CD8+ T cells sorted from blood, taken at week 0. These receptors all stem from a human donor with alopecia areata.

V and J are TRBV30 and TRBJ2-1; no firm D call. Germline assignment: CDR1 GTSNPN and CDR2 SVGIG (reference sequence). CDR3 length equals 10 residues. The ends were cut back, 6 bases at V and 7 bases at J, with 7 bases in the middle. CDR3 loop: CACTENEQFF. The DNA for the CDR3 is TGTGCCTGTACCGAGAATGAGCAGTTCTTC.

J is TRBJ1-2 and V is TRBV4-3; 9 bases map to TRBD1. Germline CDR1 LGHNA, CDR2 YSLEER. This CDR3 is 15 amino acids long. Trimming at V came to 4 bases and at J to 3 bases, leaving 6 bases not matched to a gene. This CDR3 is CASSPSGQGYYGYTF. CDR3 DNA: TGCGCCAGCAGCCCGTCGGGACAGGGCTACTATGGCTACACCTTC.

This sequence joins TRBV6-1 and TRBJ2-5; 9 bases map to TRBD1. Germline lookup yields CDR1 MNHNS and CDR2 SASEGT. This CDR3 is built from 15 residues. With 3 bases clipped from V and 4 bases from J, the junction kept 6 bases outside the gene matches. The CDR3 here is CASSDAGTGPETQYF. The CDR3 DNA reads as TGTGCCAGCAGTGATGCCGGGACAGGGCCAGAGACCCAGTACTTC.

CDR3 region: CASSFASGPNQPQHF. In DNA, the CDR3 is TGTGCCAGCAGTTTTGCTTCAGGGCCGAATCAGCCCCAGCATTTT. The V and J genes are TRBV5-6 and TRBJ1-5, with D perhaps TRBD1 (5 bases). This CDR3 is built from 15 residues. Germline V CDR1 and CDR2: SGHDT, YYEEEE. V was trimmed by 5 bases and J by 4 bases, leaving 16 bases between them.

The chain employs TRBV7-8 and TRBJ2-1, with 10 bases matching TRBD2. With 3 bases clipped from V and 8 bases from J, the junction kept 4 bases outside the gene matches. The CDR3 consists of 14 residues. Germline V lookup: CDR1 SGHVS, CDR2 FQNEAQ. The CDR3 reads CASSFLAGGHEQFF. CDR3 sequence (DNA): TGTGCCAGCAGCTTTTTAGCGGGGGGACATGAGCAGTTCTTC.

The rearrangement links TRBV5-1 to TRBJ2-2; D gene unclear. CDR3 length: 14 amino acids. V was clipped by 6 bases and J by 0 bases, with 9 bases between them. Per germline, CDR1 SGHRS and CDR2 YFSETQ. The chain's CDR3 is CASTYSTNTGELFF. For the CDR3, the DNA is TGCGCCAGCACCTACAGTACGAACACCGGGGAGCTGTTTTTT.

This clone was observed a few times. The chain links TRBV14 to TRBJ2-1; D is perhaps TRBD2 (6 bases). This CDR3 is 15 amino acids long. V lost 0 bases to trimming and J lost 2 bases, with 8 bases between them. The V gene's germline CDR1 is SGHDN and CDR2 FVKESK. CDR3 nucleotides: TGTGCCAGCAGCCAAGAGGAGGGAACCTACAATGAGCAGTTCTTC. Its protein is CASSQEEGTYNEQFF.

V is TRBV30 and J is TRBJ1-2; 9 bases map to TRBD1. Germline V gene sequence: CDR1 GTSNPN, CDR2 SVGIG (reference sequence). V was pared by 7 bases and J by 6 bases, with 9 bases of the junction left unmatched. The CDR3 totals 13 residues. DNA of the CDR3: TGTGCCTCACAGGGGGCCTTACTGAATGGCTACACCTTC. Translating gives CASQGALLNGYTF.

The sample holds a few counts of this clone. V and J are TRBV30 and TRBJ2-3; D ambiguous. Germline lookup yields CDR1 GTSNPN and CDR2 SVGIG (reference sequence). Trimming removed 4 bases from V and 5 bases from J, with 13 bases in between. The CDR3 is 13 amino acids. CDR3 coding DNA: TGTGCCTGGACCTTGCCGCTCAGAGATACGCAGTATTTT. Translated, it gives CAWTLPLRDTQYF.

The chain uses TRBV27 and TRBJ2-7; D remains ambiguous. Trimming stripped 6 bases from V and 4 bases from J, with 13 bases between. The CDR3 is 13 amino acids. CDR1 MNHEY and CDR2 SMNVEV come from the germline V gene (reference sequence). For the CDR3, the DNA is TGTGCCAGCAGCCCTGGGCAGACTTACGAGCAGTACTTC. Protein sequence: CASSPGQTYEQYF.

CDR3 DNA: TGTGCCAGCAGCGCTGGAGCTCTTGGCTACGAGCAGTACTTC. Translation gives CASSAGALGYEQYF. The V and J genes are TRBV11-2 and TRBJ2-7; D is uncertain. This CDR3 is built from 14 residues. Trimming cost V 5 bases and J 3 bases, with 14 bases left between them. Germline lookup yields CDR1 SGHAT and CDR2 FQNNGV.

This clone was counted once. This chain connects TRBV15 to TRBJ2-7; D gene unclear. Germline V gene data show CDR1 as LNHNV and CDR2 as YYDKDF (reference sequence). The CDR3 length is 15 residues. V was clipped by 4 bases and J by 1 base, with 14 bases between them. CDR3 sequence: CATSKGAMGSYEQYF. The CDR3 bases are TGTGCCACCAGCAAGGGCGCTATGGGGTCCTACGAGCAGTACTTC.

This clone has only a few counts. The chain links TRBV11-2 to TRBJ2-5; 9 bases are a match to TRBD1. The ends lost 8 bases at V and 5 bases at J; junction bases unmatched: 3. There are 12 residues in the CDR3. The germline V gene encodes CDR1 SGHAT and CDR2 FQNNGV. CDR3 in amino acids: CASGGTGETQYF. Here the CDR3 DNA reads TGTGCCAGCGGAGGGACAGGGGAGACCCAGTACTTC. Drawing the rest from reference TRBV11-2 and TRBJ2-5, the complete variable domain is EAGVAQSPRYKIIEKRQSVAFWCNPISGHATLYWYQQILGQGPKLLIQFQNNGVVDDSQLPKDRFSAERLKGVDSTLKIQPAKLEDSAVYLCASGGTGETQYFGPGTRLLVL.

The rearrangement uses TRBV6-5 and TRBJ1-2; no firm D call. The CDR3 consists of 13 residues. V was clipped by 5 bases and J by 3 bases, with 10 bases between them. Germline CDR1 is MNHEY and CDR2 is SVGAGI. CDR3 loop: CASSKEIDYGYTF. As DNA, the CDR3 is TGTGCCAGCAGTAAGGAGATCGACTATGGCTACACCTTC.

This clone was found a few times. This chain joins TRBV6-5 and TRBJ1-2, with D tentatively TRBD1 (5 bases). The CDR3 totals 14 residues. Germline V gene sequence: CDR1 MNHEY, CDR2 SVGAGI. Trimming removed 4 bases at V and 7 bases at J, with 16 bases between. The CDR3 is CASSSDTPEGGYTF. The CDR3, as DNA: TGTGCCAGCAGTTCGGACACCCCAGAGGGTGGCTACACCTTC.

Here the CDR3 reads CASSPWTGDTGELFF. In nucleotides, the CDR3 is TGTGCCAGCAGCCCGTGGACAGGGGACACCGGGGAGCTGTTTTTT. V and J are TRBV14 and TRBJ2-2; the match to TRBD1 covers 9 bases. Germline CDR1 is SGHDN and CDR2 is FVKESK. Trimming cost V 4 bases and J 3 bases; bases outside gene matches: 3. The CDR3 runs 15 residues.

This chain's CDR3 is CASKGANEKLFF. DNA of the CDR3: TGTGCCAGCAAGGGGGCTAATGAAAAACTGTTTTTT. V and J are TRBV27 and TRBJ1-4; possible D gene TRBD1, 6 bases. Germline assignment: CDR1 MNHEY and CDR2 SMNVEV (reference sequence). V was pared by 7 bases and J by 3 bases, with 6 bases between. This CDR3 is 12 amino acids long. Complete variable domain (other parts from reference TRBV27 and TRBJ1-4): EAQVTQNPRYLITVTGKKLTVTCSQNMNHEYMSWYRQDPGLGLRQIYYSMNVEVTDKGDVPEGYKVSRKEKRNFPLILESPSPNQTSLYFCASKGANEKLFFGSGTQLSVL.

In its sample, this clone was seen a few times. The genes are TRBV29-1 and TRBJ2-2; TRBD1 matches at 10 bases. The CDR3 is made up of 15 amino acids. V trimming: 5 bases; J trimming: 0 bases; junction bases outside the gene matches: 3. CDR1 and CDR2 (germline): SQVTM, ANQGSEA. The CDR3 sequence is CSVSGTGANTGELFF. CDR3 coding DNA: TGCAGCGTTTCCGGGACAGGGGCGAACACCGGGGAGCTGTTTTTT.

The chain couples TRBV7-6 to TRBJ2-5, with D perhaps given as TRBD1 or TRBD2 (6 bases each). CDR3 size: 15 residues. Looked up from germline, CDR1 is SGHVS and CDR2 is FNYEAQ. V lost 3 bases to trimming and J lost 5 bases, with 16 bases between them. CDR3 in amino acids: CASSFTGGSLETQYF. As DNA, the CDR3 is TGTGCCAGCAGCTTCACCGGGGGCTCCTTGGAGACCCAGTACTTC.

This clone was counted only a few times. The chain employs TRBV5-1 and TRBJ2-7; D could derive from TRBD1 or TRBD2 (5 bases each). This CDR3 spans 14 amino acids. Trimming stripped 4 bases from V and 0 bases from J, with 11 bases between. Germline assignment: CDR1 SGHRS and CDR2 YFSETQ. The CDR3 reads CASSTSGASYEQYF. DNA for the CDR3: TGCGCCAGCAGCACTTCCGGGGCCTCCTACGAGCAGTACTTC.

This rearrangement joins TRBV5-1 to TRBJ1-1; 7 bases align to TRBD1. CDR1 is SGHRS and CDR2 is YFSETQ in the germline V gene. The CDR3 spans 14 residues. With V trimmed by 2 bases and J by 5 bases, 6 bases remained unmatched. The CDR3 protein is CASSLQGRQTEAFF. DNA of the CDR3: TGCGCCAGCAGCTTACAGGGGCGGCAGACTGAAGCTTTCTTT.

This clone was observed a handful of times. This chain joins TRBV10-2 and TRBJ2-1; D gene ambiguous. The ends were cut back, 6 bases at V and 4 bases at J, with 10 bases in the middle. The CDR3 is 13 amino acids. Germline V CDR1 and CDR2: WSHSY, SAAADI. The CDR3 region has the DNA TGCGCCAGCAGACCTGGGATATACAATGAGCAGTTCTTC. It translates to CASRPGIYNEQFF.

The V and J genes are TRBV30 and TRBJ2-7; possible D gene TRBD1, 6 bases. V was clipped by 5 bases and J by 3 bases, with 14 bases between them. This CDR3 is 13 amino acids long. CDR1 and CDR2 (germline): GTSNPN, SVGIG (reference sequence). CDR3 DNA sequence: TGTGCCTGGGGAAAGGGACAAATCTACGAGCAGTACTTC. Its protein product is CAWGKGQIYEQYF.